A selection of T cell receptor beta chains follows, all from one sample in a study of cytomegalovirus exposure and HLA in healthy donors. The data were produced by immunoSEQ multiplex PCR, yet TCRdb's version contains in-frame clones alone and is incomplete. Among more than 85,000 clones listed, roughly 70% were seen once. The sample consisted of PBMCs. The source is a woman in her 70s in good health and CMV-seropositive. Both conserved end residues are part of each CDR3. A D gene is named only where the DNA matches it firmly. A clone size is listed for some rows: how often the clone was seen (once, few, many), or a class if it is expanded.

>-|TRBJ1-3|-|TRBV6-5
CATRRRGSNTIYF
TGTGCCACCCGCAGACGGGGGTCGAACACCATATATTTT
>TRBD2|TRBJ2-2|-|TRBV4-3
CASSQIAGSTGELFF
TGCGCCAGCAGCCAAATAGCGGGGTCTACCGGGGAGCTGTTTTTT
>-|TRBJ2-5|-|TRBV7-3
CASSSSRQETQYF
TGTGCCAGCAGCTCCTCCCGCCAAGAGACCCAGTACTTC
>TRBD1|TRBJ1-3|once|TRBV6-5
CASRSDRSSGNTIYF
TGTGCCAGCAGATCGGACAGGAGCTCTGGAAACACCATATATTTT
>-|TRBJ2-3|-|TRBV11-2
CASSLQDVTQYF
TGTGCCAGCAGCTTACAGGATGTTACGCAGTATTTT
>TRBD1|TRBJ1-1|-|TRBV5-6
CASSSTGGRGEAFF
TGTGCCAGCAGCTCCACAGGGGGACGTGGTGAAGCTTTCTTT
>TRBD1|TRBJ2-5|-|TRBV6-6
CASSYDRGRETQYF
TGTGCCAGCAGTTACGACAGGGGGCGAGAGACCCAGTACTTC
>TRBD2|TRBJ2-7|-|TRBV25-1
CASRGSSYEQYF
TGTGCCAGCCGCGGGAGTTCCTACGAGCAGTACTTC
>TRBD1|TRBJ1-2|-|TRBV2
CASSDTGQGFGYTF
TGTGCCAGCAGTGACACGGGACAGGGCTTTGGCTACACCTTC
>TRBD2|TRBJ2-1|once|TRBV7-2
CASSSGGGTYNEQFF
TGTGCCAGCAGCAGCGGGGGGGGAACCTACAATGAGCAGTTCTTC
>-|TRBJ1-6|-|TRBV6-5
CASSSWSRGYNSPLHF
TGTGCCAGCAGTTCATGGTCTCGGGGCTATAATTCACCCCTCCACTTT
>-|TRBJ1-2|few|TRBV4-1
CASSQDLDRQGYTF
TGCGCCAGCAGCCAAGATCTCGACAGGCAGGGCTACACCTTC
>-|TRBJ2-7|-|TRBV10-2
CASGLSPGSEQYF
TGCGCCAGCGGATTATCTCCGGGGTCCGAGCAGTACTTC
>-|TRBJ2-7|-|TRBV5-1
CASSLARWQGTYEQYF
TGCGCCAGCAGCTTGGCCCGTTGGCAGGGCACCTACGAGCAGTACTTC
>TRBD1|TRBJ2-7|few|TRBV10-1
CANGLGDRVFLRYEQYF
TGCGCCAACGGGCTTGGGGACAGGGTCTTTTTGAGGTACGAGCAGTACTTC
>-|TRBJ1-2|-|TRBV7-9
CASSPGVSNYGYTF
TGTGCCAGCAGCCCAGGGGTCAGTAACTATGGCTACACCTTC
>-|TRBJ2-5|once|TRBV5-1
CASRTREGRETQYF
TGCGCCAGCAGAACTAGGGAAGGGAGAGAGACCCAGTACTTC
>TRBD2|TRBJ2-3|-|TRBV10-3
CAILAGSTDTQYF
TGTGCCATTCTAGCGGGGAGCACAGATACGCAGTATTTT
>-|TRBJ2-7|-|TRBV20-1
CSAAPSYEQYF
TGCAGTGCAGCTCCCTCCTACGAGCAGTACTTC
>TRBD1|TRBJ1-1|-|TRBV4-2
CASSPRTGENTEAFF
TGTGCCAGCAGCCCCCGGACAGGGGAGAACACTGAAGCTTTCTTT
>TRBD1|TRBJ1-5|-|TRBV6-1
CASSEPGTGSNQPQHF
TGTGCCAGCAGTGAACCCGGGACAGGGAGCAATCAGCCCCAGCATTTT
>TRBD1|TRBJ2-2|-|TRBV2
CASRTGTVNTGELFF
TGTGCCAGCAGAACCGGGACAGTGAACACCGGGGAGCTGTTTTTT
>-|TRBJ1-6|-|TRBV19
CASSTPQGRSPLHF
TGTGCCAGTAGTACCCCACAGGGACGTTCACCCCTCCACTTT
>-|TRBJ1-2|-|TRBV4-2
CASSQEPLRNGYTF
TGTGCCAGCAGCCAAGAACCCCTACGAAATGGCTACACCTTC
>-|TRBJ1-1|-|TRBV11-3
CASSLGGTPRSDTEAFF
TGTGCCAGCAGCCTGGGGGGAACTCCTCGGTCTGACACTGAAGCTTTCTTT
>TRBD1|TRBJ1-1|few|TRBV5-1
CASSLRAGGQNTEAFF
TGCGCCAGCAGCTTGAGAGCAGGGGGCCAGAACACTGAAGCTTTCTTT
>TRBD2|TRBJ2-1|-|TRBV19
CASSATSGVYNEQFF
TGTGCCAGTAGTGCCACTAGCGGGGTGTACAATGAGCAGTTCTTC
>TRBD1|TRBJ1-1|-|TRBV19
CASRIQGAFETEAFF
TGTGCCAGTAGGATACAGGGGGCGTTTGAAACTGAAGCTTTCTTT
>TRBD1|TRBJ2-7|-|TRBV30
CAWLSGGYEQYF
TGTGCCTGGCTCTCAGGGGGATACGAGCAGTACTTC
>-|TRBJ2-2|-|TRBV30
CAWTPTGTGELFF
TGTGCCTGGACGCCCACCGGGACCGGGGAGCTGTTTTTT
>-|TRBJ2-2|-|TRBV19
CASIRRPYTGELFF
TGTGCCAGTATCCGGCGGCCCTACACCGGGGAGCTGTTTTTT
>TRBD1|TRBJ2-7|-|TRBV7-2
CASSQLQGAEQYF
TGTGCCAGCAGCCAACTACAGGGGGCCGAGCAGTACTTC
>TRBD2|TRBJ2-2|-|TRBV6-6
CASNRLATNTGELFF
TGTGCCAGCAACCGACTAGCGACGAACACCGGGGAGCTGTTTTTT
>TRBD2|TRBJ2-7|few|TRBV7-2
CASSYEAGGPRREQYF
TGTGCCAGCAGCTACGAAGCGGGGGGGCCACGTAGGGAGCAGTACTTC
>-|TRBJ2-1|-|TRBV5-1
CASSLDGGYYNEQFF
TGCGCCAGCAGCCTGGACGGGGGTTACTACAATGAGCAGTTCTTC
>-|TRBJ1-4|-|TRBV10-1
CASRRQLGAGDEKLFF
TGCGCCAGCAGGAGACAGTTGGGAGCAGGGGATGAAAAACTGTTTTTT